One T cell receptor (beta chain) is described in this entry. The V segment lost 4 bases and the J segment 11 bases; nucleotides outside the gene matches: 15. This CDR3 spans 15 amino acids. The germline gives CDR1 LGHDT, CDR2 YNNKEL (reference sequence). This specimen belongs to a study of blood T cell repertoires in COVID-19. Cohort 3 recovered donors had two negative PCRs, clearance, or symptom resolution. Some clones are missing from TCRdb's copy, which holds only in-frame ones; the method was immunoSEQ multiplex PCR. The repertoire holds some 250,000 clones, with under 90% as singletons. The chain links TRBV3-1 (or the pseudogene TRBV3-2) to TRBJ1-1, with 8 nucleotides matching TRBD1. Sequencing used PBMCs or T cells enriched from blood (not recorded which). The clonotype was recovered from a young man who had recovered from COVID-19. CDR3 coding DNA: TGTGCCAGCAGCCTTAACCAGGACAGGGCCAAGGCGGCTTTCTTT. Protein: CASSLNQDRAKAAFF.